The source of this TCR beta chain is a study of T cell responses to AZD1222 COVID-19 vaccine. V was pared by 0 bases and J by 0 bases, with 7 bases between. Germline V gene sequence: CDR1 SGHRS, CDR2 YFSETQ. This CDR3 contains 15 residues. Study conclusions and caveats: Baseline antibody screening turned up just a handful of seropositive AZD1222 recipients.

The data were produced by immunoSEQ multiplex PCR, yet TCRdb's version contains in-frame clones alone and is incomplete. The sample contains around 100,000 clones, 85% to 95% of which appear only once. Details on this clone: Its antigen is not identified. The identical CDR3 is also encoded by other nucleotide sequences in the sample.

This clonotype was obtained from an adult in good health. The sequencing here drew on peripheral blood, taken on day 0 of AZD1222 vaccination. This chain joins TRBV5-1 and TRBJ1-5; D remains ambiguous. CDR3 region: CASSLGGYSNQPQHF. The CDR3 DNA sequence: TGCGCCAGCAGCTTGGGCGGGTATAGCAATCAGCCCCAGCATTTT.